The 2 T cell receptor beta chains listed next were all sequenced from one sample in a study of shared clonotypes between healthy human individuals. Clones were read by immunoSEQ multiplex PCR, and TCRdb kept only the in-frame ones, dropping some. The sample has about 1 million clones, about four fifths seen once. Sequenced: memory CD4+ T cells from PBMCs. The subset is: CD45RA-negative fraction. The receptor set was obtained from a man in his late teens or twenties in good health. Some clones in this sample may be carry-over from other donors' samples.

V and J are TRBV6-1 and TRBJ2-2; D call uncertain. Per the germline V gene, CDR1 is MNHNS and CDR2 is SASEGT. CDR3 length: 15 amino acids. Deletions cut 7 bases from V and 0 bases from J, with 12 bases between. In nucleotides, the CDR3 is TGTGCCAGCATTCAGAGCCAGTCGAACACCGGGGAGCTGTTTTTT. As protein: CASIQSQSNTGELFF.

A remark on this clone: This may be a read error: a much more frequent sequence differs by one nucleotide. The sample holds other DNA sequences that translate to the same CDR3. V and J are TRBV2 and TRBJ1-1, with D hard to call. The ends were cut back, 6 bases at V and 2 bases at J, with 4 bases in the middle. In germline, CDR1 is SNHLY, CDR2 FYNNEI. CDR3 length: 11 residues. The CDR3 bases are TGTGCCAGCAGCCCAAACACTGAAGCTTTCTTT. It translates to CASSPNTEAFF.